A selection of T cell receptor beta chains follows, all from one sample in a study of lymphopenia after photon versus proton radiotherapy. Here immunoSEQ multiplex PCR was the method, and the copy in TCRdb shows in-frame clones only, minus some. The sample has tens of thousands of clones; roughly 87% are singletons. The sequences come from peripheral blood, collected from a patient treated with proton-based radiotherapy. The source is an elderly man with esophageal cancer. CDR3s include the opening cysteine and the closing phenylalanine or tryptophan. A D gene is named only where the DNA matches it firmly. Only some rows state a clone size, as once, few, many or a class for expanded clones.

TRBD1 TRBJ2-1 TRBV9 . TGTGCCAGCAGCGGAACAGGGGTCTACAATGAGCAGTTCTTC CASSGTGVYNEQFF
TRBD2 TRBJ2-1 TRBV18 . TGTGCCAGCTCACCGACTAGCGGCTCCTACAATGAGCAGTTCTTC CASSPTSGSYNEQFF
TRBD2 TRBJ2-7 TRBV7-9 . TGTGCCAGCAGCTTCGAACCAAGCGGGAGTGACGAGCAGTACTTC CASSFEPSGSDEQYF
. TRBJ1-2 TRBV4-1 . TGCGCCAGCAGCCAAGGCCCCGGTGCGGATGGCTACACCTTC CASSQGPGADGYTF
. TRBJ1-6 TRBV6-5 . TGTGCCAGCAGTTTCCGAGCAGGGGAGAGGAATTCACCCCTCCACTTT CASSFRAGERNSPLHF
. TRBJ2-1 TRBV19 . TGTGCCAGTATGTCCGGGGGCGGGAATGAGCAGTTCTTC CASMSGGGNEQFF
. TRBJ2-2 TRBV11-3 . TGTGCCAGCAGCTTAGATAGTACTACTTCCGGGGAGCTGTTTTTT CASSLDSTTSGELFF
TRBD2 TRBJ2-1 TRBV5-1 . TGCGCCAGCAGACCGGGGCGAGCGGGGGAGCAGTCCTACAATGAGCAGTTCTTC CASRPGRAGEQSYNEQFF
. TRBJ2-1 TRBV6-1 . TGTGCCAGCAGTGCTAGGAGGTCCTACAATGAGCAGTTCTTC CASSARRSYNEQFF
. TRBJ2-2 TRBV7-3 once TGTGCCAGCAGCTTAAGGGTGGGACTCGGAGCGGCCGGGGAGCTGTTTTTT CASSLRVGLGAAGELFF
TRBD1 TRBJ2-3 TRBV7-9 . TGTGCCAGCAGCCACGACAGGGGGGCAGATACGCAGTATTTT CASSHDRGADTQYF
. TRBJ2-1 TRBV6-5 . TGTGCCAGCAGTTACTCCCCAGGTACCTACAATGAGCAGTTCTTC CASSYSPGTYNEQFF
TRBD2 TRBJ2-1 TRBV19 . TGTGCCAGTAGTGTAGCGGGAGCGAACAATGAGCAGTTCTTC CASSVAGANNEQFF
TRBD2 TRBJ2-1 TRBV29-1 . TGCAGCGTTGATGGCGTAGCGGGAGGGGACTCCTACAATGAGCAGTTCTTC CSVDGVAGGDSYNEQFF
TRBD2 TRBJ2-1 TRBV15 . TGTGCCACCGAGAGCGCCATAGCGGGTACCTACAATGAGCAGTTCTTC CATESAIAGTYNEQFF
TRBD1 TRBJ2-1 TRBV12-5 . TGTGCTAGTACACCGGGGGCAGGGGGCGTCTACAATGAGCAGTTCTTC CASTPGAGGVYNEQFF
. TRBJ2-7 TRBV7-9 . TGTGCCAGCAGCCCACTAACGGATGAGCAGTACTTC CASSPLTDEQYF
TRBD2 TRBJ2-1 TRBV4-3 . TGCGCCAGCAGCCAAGAAGGGACTAGCGGTTACAATGAGCAGTTCTTC CASSQEGTSGYNEQFF
. TRBJ2-2 TRBV11-2 . TGTGCCAGCAGCTCCGACAGGTTGACCGGGGAGCTGTTTTTT CASSSDRLTGELFF
. TRBJ2-5 TRBV7-2 once TGTGCCAGCAGCTTGAGGTGGGGGACGGAGACCCAGTACTTC CASSLRWGTETQYF
. TRBJ2-3 TRBV9 . TGTGCCAGCAGCGTAGCTTTGGCAGGGCCCACAGATACGCAGTATTTT CASSVALAGPTDTQYF
. TRBJ1-2 TRBV6-1 . TGTGCCAGCAGTGTTGCAGGGGAGACTAACTATGGCTACACCTTC CASSVAGETNYGYTF
. TRBJ1-3 TRBV6-5 . TGTGCCAGCTCAATGGGTACTGGAAACACCATATATTTT CASSMGTGNTIYF
. TRBJ1-2 TRBV6-5 . TGTGCCAGCAAATCTTGGGGGACACTTAACTATGGCTACACCTTC CASKSWGTLNYGYTF
TRBD2 TRBJ2-3 TRBV7-2 . TGTGCCAGCAGCTTAGGGCCGGCGGGAGGGCCCTCAGATACGCAGTATTTT CASSLGPAGGPSDTQYF
TRBD1 TRBJ1-5 TRBV7-8 . TGTGCCAGCAGCTTAGGAGGGGACAGGAGGGTTCAGCCCCAGCATTTT CASSLGGDRRVQPQHF
. TRBJ2-6 TRBV21-1 . TGTGCCAGCAGCAAAGAGCCAGGGGGCTACTTCTATGGGGCCAACGTCCTGACTTTC CASSKEPGGYFYGANVLTF
TRBD2 TRBJ2-3 TRBV14 . TGTGCCAGCAGCCAAGTCCTAGCGGGGGATCCGTTCAAAAGGGATACGCAGTATTTT CASSQVLAGDPFKRDTQYF
TRBD1 TRBJ2-1 TRBV5-1 . TGCGCCAGCAGCTTGGGGGACAGGGCGGGACGTAGCTCCTACAATGAGCAGTTCTTC CASSLGDRAGRSSYNEQFF
. TRBJ1-1 TRBV7-2 . TGTGCCAGCAGCTTAGCCCGGGGCGAAACTGAAGCTTTCTTT CASSLARGETEAFF
. TRBJ1-4 TRBV7-9 . TGTGCCAGCAGCCCCCCTTCGGGGAGGTGGGCAACTAATGAAAAACTGTTTTTT CASSPPSGRWATNEKLFF
TRBD1 TRBJ2-7 TRBV9 . TGTGCCAGCAGCCCCCAGGGACAGGGATACGAGCAGTACTTC CASSPQGQGYEQYF
. TRBJ1-2 TRBV5-1 . TGCGCCAGCAGCTCCCTTGGAGGATATGGCTACACCTTC CASSSLGGYGYTF
. TRBJ2-7 TRBV10-2 . TGCGCCAGCGGTCGGACGGGTTACGAGCAGTACTTC CASGRTGYEQYF
TRBD2 TRBJ2-3 TRBV4-3 once TGCGCCAGCAGCCAAGGGGGGGGGAGCACAGATACGCAGTATTTT CASSQGGGSTDTQYF
TRBD1 TRBJ1-5 TRBV19 . TGTGCCAGTAGTACAAGGGACAGGATTACCCCACGGTATCAGCCCCAGCATTTT CASSTRDRITPRYQPQHF
TRBD2 TRBJ2-1 TRBV11-1 . TGTGCCAGCCGACTAGCGGGGGAACACAATGAGCAGTTCTTC CASRLAGEHNEQFF
TRBD1 TRBJ2-3 TRBV10-3 . TGTGCCATCAGTATTGGGGGACCGGGACAGACTACAGATACGCAGTATTTT CAISIGGPGQTTDTQYF
. TRBJ1-1 TRBV19 . TGTGCCAGTAGTGAGGGTTGGGGGAACACTGAAGCTTTCTTT CASSEGWGNTEAFF
. TRBJ2-2 TRBV9 . TGTGCCAGCAGCGTACTAACGGACGGACAGCTGTTTTTT CASSVLTDGQLFF
. TRBJ1-5 TRBV4-3 . TGCGCCAGCAGCCAAGAGAGGGGGGATCAGCCCCAGCATTTT CASSQERGDQPQHF
TRBD2 TRBJ2-1 TRBV6-1 . TGTGCCAGCCTCGCGACTAGCGGAGTTTACAATGAGCAGTTCTTC CASLATSGVYNEQFF
. TRBJ1-4 TRBV15 . TGTGCCACCAGCAGAGATCGGCCGCCGACGAATGAAAAACTGTTTTTT CATSRDRPPTNEKLFF
TRBD2 TRBJ2-6 TRBV5-8 once TGTGCCAGCAGCTCGGGACTAATTTCTGGGGCCAACGTCCTGACTTTC CASSSGLISGANVLTF
. TRBJ1-2 TRBV29-1 . TGCAGCGTACTAGTCTGGAATACTGGCTACACCTTC CSVLVWNTGYTF
. TRBJ2-5 TRBV27 few TGTGCCAGCAGTTTATATCTGAGTGGGGCCCAGTACTTC CASSLYLSGAQYF
. TRBJ2-7 TRBV29-1 . TGCAGCGGAATAGGGGGGAACGAGCAGTACTTC CSGIGGNEQYF
TRBD1 TRBJ2-1 TRBV7-3 . TGTGCCAGCAGCTCACAGGGGGCGTCCTACAATGAGCAGTTCTTC CASSSQGASYNEQFF
TRBD1 TRBJ1-4 TRBV29-1 . TGCAGCGTTGACAGGGGGGGCGAAAAACTGTTTTTT CSVDRGGEKLFF
TRBD2 TRBJ2-7 TRBV6-1 . TGTGCCAGCACCCTAGCGGGAGCCTCCTACGAGCAGTACTTC CASTLAGASYEQYF
. TRBJ1-3 TRBV11-2 . TGTGCCAGCAGCTTGGGACCCTCTGGAAACACCATATATTTT CASSLGPSGNTIYF
. TRBJ1-6 TRBV18 few TGTGCCAGCTCAACCGGGATTTGGAATTCACCCCTCCACTTT CASSTGIWNSPLHF
TRBD1 TRBJ1-4 TRBV7-9 . TGTGCCAGCAGCCTGGGACAGGGGGCGCAGTATGAAAAACTGTTTTTT CASSLGQGAQYEKLFF